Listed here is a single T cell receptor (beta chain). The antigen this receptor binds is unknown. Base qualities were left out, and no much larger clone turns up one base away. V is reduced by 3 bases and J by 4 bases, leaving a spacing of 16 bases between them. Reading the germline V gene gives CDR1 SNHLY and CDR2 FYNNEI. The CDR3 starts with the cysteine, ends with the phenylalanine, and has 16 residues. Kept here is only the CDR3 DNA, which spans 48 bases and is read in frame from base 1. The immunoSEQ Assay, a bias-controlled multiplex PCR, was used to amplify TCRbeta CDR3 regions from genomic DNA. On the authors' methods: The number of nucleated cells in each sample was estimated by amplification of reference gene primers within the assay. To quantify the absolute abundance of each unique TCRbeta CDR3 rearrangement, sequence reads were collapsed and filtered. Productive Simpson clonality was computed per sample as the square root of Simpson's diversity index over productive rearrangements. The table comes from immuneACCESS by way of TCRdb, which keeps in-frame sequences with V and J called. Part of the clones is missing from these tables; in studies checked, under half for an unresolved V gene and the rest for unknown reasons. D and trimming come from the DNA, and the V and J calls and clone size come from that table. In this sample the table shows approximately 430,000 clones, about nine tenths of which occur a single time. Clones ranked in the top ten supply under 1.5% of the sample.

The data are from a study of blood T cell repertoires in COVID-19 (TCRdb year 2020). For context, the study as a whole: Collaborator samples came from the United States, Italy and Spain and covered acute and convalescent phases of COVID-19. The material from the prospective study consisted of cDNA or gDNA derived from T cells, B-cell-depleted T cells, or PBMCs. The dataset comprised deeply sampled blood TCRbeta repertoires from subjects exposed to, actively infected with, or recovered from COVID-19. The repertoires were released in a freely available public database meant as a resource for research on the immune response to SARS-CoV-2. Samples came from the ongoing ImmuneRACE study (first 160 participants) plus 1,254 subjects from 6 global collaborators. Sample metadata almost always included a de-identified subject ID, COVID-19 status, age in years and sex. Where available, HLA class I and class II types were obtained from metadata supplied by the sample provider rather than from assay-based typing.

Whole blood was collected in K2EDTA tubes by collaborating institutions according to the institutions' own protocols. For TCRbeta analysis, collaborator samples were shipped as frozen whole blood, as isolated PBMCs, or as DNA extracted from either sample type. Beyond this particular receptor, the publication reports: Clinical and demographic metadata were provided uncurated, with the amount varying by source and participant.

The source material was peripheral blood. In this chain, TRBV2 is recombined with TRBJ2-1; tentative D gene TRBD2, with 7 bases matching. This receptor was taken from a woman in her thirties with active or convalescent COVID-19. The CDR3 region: CASSETAGALYNEQFF. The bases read TGTGCCAGCAGTGAGACCGCGGGGGCCCTTTACAATGAGCAGTTCTTC.